This record covers a single T cell receptor (beta chain). The antigen it recognizes is unknown. One base away there is no much larger clone; base qualities are not given. In the first month after transplant, blood samples were collected up to 4 times, and after that at least monthly when available. This specimen belongs to a study of graft-versus-host responses after intestinal transplantation (dated by TCRdb to about 2021). For the wider study: The transplants that recipients received were multivisceral, liver-intestinal, or isolated intestinal. All recipients received anti-thymocyte globulin induction followed by maintenance tacrolimus and steroids for roughly 3 years. After intestinal transplantation, graft-versus-host and host-versus-graft alloreactive T cell clones in the graft, circulation and bone marrow were tracked using bulk TCR-beta CDR3 sequencing. To identify alloreactive clones, pre-transplant mixed lymphocyte reaction products were sequenced and then compared with unstimulated pre-transplant donor and recipient T cells. Of the 20 to 25 intestinal transplant recipients enrolled in the cohort, one of whom was a retransplant, 3 patients without pretransplant specimens were excluded. Donor T cell macrochimerism was defined as a peak of at least 4% donor T cells among recipient peripheral blood mononuclear cells. Instead of going to the commercial service, samples from three later patients were sequenced in-house on an Illumina MiSeq and processed with MiXCR. On the study overall, not on this receptor specifically: Conclusions were limited by the relatively low number and heterogeneity of intestinal transplant patients. GvH clones turned up in recipient bone marrow, with some appearing earlier in ileal mucosa or blood, a pattern consistent with an intestinal mucosal origin. In patients with donor T cell macrochimerism, the allografts had high GvH to HvG T cell clonal ratios. Peak levels of circulating GvH clones were associated with declines in HvG clones early after transplant.

Trimming leaves V shorter by 4 bases and J shorter by 8 bases, with the junction holding 11 bases beyond the gene matches. As encoded in the germline V gene, CDR1 is LGHNA while CDR2 is YNFKEQ. The CDR3 sequence holds 15 residues, the cysteine and phenylalanine included. The retained sequence is limited to the CDR3, 45 bases, with the frame set at the first base. Library creation used the immunoSEQ multiplex PCR assay. For most patients, genomic DNA was subjected to high-throughput TCR-beta CDR3 sequencing by Adaptive Biotechnologies. Turning to the authors' computational methods: Adaptive's ImmunoSEQ software was the source of the TCR sequencing data for 15 to 20 patients, while a few other patients were processed with MiXCR and VDJtools. Because the origin of CDR3 nucleotide sequences shared between donor and recipient could not be assigned, those sequences were removed. To count as alloreactive, a clone needed at least 2-fold expansion over unstimulated cells and a minimum CFSE-low frequency of 0.002% (template counts) or 0.001% (read counts). Clones detected in sequenced pre-transplant spleen, lymph node, or MLR CFSE-low populations of the donor or recipient were defined as mappable. Cumulative frequency of alloreactive clones was calculated as a percentage of all sequences weighted by copy number. TCRdb mirrors the immuneACCESS table, restricted to in-frame sequences. Some clones are absent from its copies; in checked studies, under half trace to an unresolved V gene, and the reason for the others is unknown. V, J and clone size were drawn from that table, and D and trimming were deduced from the DNA. Across this sample there are about 25,000 clones, with over 90% seen only once. The biggest ten clones account for less than 0.55% of the sample.

The material sequenced was PBMCs, taken 18 days after transplant. Recombination joined TRBV4-2 with TRBJ1-2; the central 9 bases match TRBD1. This TCR was recovered from a human patient who received an intestinal transplant, so some T cells may come from the graft donor. The CDR3 loop reads CASSPQTGTGTGYTF. The DNA sequence is given as TGTGCCAGCAGCCCTCAGACCGGGACAGGGACAGGCTACACCTTC.